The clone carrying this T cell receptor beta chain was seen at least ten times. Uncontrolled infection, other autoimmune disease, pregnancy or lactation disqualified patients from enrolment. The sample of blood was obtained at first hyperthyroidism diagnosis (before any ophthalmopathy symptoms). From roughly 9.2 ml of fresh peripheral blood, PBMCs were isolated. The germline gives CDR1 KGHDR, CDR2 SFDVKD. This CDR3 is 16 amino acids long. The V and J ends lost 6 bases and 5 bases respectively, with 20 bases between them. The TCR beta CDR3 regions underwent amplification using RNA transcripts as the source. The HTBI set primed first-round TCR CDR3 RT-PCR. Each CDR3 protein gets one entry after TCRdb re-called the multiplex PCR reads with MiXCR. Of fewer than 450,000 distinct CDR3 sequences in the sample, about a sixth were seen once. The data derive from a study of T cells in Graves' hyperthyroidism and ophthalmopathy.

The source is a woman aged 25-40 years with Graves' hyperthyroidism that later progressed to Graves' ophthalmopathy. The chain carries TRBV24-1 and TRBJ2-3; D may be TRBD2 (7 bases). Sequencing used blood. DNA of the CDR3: TGTGCCACCAGTTCCCATGGGGGGGGCCGCGGAGATACGCAGTATTTT. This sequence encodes CATSSHGGGRGDTQYF.